The TCR beta chain under discussion was sequenced for a study of T cell responses to AZD1222 COVID-19 vaccine. This clone showed up just once. Some clones are missing from TCRdb's copy, which holds only in-frame ones; the method was immunoSEQ multiplex PCR. The table includes about 110,000 clones, roughly 90% detected once. V lost 3 bases and J 8 bases, leaving 11 bases between the germline ends. This CDR3 has 13 residues. Germline V gene sequence: CDR1 MDHEN, CDR2 SYDVKM. The sample in question was peripheral blood, obtained 28 days after the second AZD1222 dose. V and J are TRBV28 and TRBJ2-1, with D perhaps matching TRBD2 (5 bases). The TCR comes from an adult who received the AZD1222 COVID-19 vaccine. CDR3 sequence: CASSLAAGDEQFF. The CDR3 region has the DNA TGTGCCAGCAGTTTGGCTGCGGGCGATGAGCAGTTCTTC. Supplemented by reference TRBV28 and TRBJ2-1, the full variable domain reads DVKVTQSSRYLVKRTGEKVFLECVQDMDHENMFWYRQDPGLGLRLIYFSYDVKMKEKGDIPEGYSVSREKKERFSLILESASTNQTSMYLCASSLAAGDEQFFGPGTRLTVL.